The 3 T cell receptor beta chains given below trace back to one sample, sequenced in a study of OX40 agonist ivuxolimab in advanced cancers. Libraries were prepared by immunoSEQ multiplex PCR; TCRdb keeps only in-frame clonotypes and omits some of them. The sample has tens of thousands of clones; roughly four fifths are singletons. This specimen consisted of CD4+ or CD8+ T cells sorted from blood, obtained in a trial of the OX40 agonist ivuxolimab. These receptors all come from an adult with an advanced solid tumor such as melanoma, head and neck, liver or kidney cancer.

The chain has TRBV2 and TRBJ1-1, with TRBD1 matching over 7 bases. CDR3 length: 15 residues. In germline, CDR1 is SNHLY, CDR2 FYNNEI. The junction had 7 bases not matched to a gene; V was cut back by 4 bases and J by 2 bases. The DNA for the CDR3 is TGTGCCAGCAGTGCCACGGACAGGATAAACACTGAAGCTTTCTTT. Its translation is CASSATDRINTEAFF.

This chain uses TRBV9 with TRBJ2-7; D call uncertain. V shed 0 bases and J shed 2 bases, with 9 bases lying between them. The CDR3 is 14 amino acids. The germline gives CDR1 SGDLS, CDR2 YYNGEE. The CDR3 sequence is CASSVGPETYEQYF. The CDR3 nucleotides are TGTGCCAGCAGCGTAGGGCCCGAGACCTACGAGCAGTACTTC.

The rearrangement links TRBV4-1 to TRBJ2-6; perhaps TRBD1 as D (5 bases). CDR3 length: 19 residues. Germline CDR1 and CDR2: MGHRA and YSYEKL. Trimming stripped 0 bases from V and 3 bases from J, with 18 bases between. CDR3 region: CASSQDAMPGSSGANVLTF. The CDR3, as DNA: TGCGCCAGCAGCCAAGATGCTATGCCAGGGTCCAGTGGGGCCAACGTCCTGACTTTC.